A selection of T cell receptor beta chains follows, all from one sample in a study of T cell changes during pregnancy in multiple sclerosis. Sequencing was performed with immunoSEQ multiplex PCR; in TCRdb, only in-frame clones are kept and a portion is missing. The sample contains around 50,000 clones, around 93% of which appear only once. This material consisted of CD8+ T cells from peripheral blood mononuclear cells, taken in the first trimester of pregnancy. These receptors were collected from a female donor with multiple sclerosis, enrolled in a pregnancy study. The CDR3 runs from the conserved cysteine through the conserved F or W. Each record gives: D gene, clone size, J gene, CDR3 length, V gene, CDR3 protein, CDR3 DNA. A D gene is named only where the DNA matches it firmly. Clone size, where shown, is once, few, many, or a class for clones that have expanded.

TRBD2 . TRBJ2-7 13 TRBV10-2 CASIGAGGLEQYF TGCGCCAGCATAGGGGCGGGAGGCCTCGAGCAGTACTTC
. . TRBJ1-1 16 TRBV7-3 CASSLGPVSGLTEAFF TGTGCCAGCAGTTTAGGCCCCGTCTCGGGTCTAACTGAAGCTTTCTTT
. . TRBJ1-2 15 TRBV5-1 CASSLVLANDYGYTF TGCGCCAGCAGCTTGGTATTAGCTAATGACTATGGCTACACCTTC
TRBD1 . TRBJ2-7 15 TRBV27 CASSLGDREFDEQYF TGTGCCAGCAGTTTAGGGGACAGGGAATTCGACGAGCAGTACTTC
. . TRBJ2-7 13 TRBV25-1 CASSSGNPYEQYF TGTGCCAGCAGTAGCGGAAATCCCTACGAGCAGTACTTC
TRBD2 . TRBJ2-3 16 TRBV4-1 CASSPRGSGTTDTQYF TGCGCCAGCAGCCCTAGGGGTAGCGGGACCACAGATACGCAGTATTTT
. . TRBJ2-1 17 TRBV27 CASSSRVSHPRNSEQFF TGTGCCAGCAGTTCCCGTGTGAGCCACCCGAGGAATAGCGAGCAGTTCTTC
. . TRBJ2-5 11 TRBV28 CASSPLETQYF TGTGCCAGCAGTCCCTTAGAGACCCAGTACTTC
TRBD1 once TRBJ2-7 12 TRBV5-4 CASSSTGNVQYF TGTGCCAGCAGCTCGACAGGGAATGTGCAGTACTTC
. once TRBJ2-1 14 TRBV5-5 CASSLLVGVDEQFF TGTGCCAGCAGCTTGTTGGTAGGGGTCGATGAGCAGTTCTTC
TRBD1 few TRBJ1-6 16 TRBV4-3 CASSHNRDRVNSPLHF TGCGCCAGCAGCCACAACCGGGACAGGGTTAATTCACCCCTCCACTTT
. . TRBJ2-1 18 TRBV27 CASSQFKGGGHSYNEQFF TGTGCCAGCAGTCAATTCAAGGGGGGAGGGCACTCCTACAATGAGCAGTTCTTC
. . TRBJ2-1 16 TRBV7-9 CASSLAGPASYNEQFF TGTGCCAGCAGCTTAGCGGGGCCAGCCTCCTACAATGAGCAGTTCTTC
. . TRBJ2-2 13 TRBV7-9 CASSPTGTGELFF TGTGCCAGCAGCCCCACAGGGACCGGGGAGCTGTTTTTT
TRBD1 . TRBJ1-5 15 TRBV28 CASTSTGEGNQPQHF TGTGCCAGCACCTCGACAGGGGAGGGCAATCAGCCCCAGCATTTT
. . TRBJ2-1 16 TRBV7-9 CASSSRLGGTYNEQFF TGTGCCAGCAGCTCCAGACTAGGCGGTACCTACAATGAGCAGTTCTTC